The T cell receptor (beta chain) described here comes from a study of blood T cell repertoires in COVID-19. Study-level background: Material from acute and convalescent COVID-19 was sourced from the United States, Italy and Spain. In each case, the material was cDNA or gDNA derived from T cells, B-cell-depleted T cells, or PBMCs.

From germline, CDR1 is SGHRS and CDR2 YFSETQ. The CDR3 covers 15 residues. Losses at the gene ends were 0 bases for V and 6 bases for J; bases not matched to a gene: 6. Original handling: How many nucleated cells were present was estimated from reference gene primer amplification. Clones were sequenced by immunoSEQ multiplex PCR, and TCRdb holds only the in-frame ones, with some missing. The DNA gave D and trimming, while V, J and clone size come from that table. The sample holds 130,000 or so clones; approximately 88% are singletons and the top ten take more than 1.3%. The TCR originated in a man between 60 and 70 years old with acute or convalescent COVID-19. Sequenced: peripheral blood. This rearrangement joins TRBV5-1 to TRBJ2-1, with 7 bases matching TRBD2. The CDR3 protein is CASSLVASGPNEQFF. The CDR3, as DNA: TGCGCCAGCAGCTTGGTGGCTAGCGGTCCCAATGAGCAGTTCTTC. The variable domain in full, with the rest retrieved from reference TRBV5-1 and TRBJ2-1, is KAGVTQTPRYLIKTRGQQVTLSCSPISGHRSVSWYQQTPGQGLQFLFEYFSETQRNKGNFPGRFSGRQFSNSRSEMNVSTLELGDSALYLCASSLVASGPNEQFFGPGTRLTVL.